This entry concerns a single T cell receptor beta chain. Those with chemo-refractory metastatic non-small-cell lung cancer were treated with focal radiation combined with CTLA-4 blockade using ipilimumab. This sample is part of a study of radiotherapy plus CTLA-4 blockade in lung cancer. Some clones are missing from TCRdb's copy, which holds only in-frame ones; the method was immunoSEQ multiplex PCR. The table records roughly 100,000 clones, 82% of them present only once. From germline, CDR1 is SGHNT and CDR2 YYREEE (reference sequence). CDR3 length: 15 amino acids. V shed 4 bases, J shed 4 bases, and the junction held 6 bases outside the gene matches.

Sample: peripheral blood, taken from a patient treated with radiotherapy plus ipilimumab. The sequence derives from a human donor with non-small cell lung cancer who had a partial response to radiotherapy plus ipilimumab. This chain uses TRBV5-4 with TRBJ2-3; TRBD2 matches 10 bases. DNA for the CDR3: TGTGCCAGCAGCAGCGGGAGGGGGAAGGCAGATACGCAGTATTTT. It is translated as CASSSGRGKADTQYF.